This TCR beta chain was documented in a study of blood T cell repertoires in COVID-19. Study-wide context: Samples came from the United States, Italy and Spain, spanning acute and convalescent COVID-19. Sample material is recorded as cDNA or gDNA derived from T cells, B-cell-depleted T cells, or PBMCs.

V was clipped by 4 bases and J by 2 bases; unmatched bases: 7. The CDR3 is 17 amino acids. The germline V gene has CDR1 SGDLS and CDR2 YYNGEE. Per the authors' pipeline: The assay estimated nucleated cells by amplifying reference gene primers. Here immunoSEQ multiplex PCR was the method, and the copy in TCRdb shows in-frame clones only, minus some. The D gene and trimming were derived from the DNA, and the V and J assignments and clone size from that table. The table includes about 50,000 clones, about 82% detected once. Sequenced input: peripheral blood. This chain uses TRBV9 with TRBJ2-3; 13 nucleotides agree with TRBD2. This receptor was obtained from a woman aged 55-70 years with acute or convalescent COVID-19. As DNA, the CDR3 is TGTGCCAGCAGCCCGAGAGGGACTAGCGGGGCCACAGATACGCAGTATTTT. Amino acids: CASSPRGTSGATDTQYF.